Listed below are T cell receptor beta chains from one sample, sequenced in a study of blood T cell repertoires in COVID-19. Generated by immunoSEQ multiplex PCR, the TCRdb table keeps only in-frame clones and is missing some. The table includes more than 100,000 clones, 85% to 90% detected once. Sequences were obtained from peripheral blood. Receptors were obtained from an elderly man with acute or convalescent COVID-19. Each CDR3 is given with its conserved first and last residue. D genes are given only for firm matches. Expanded clones get a size class; other rows say once, few or many, or leave the size out.

D gene	V gene	clone size	J gene	CDR3 protein	CDR3 DNA
TRBD2	TRBV2	-	TRBJ2-2	CASSYIAGRRDTGELFF	TGTGCCAGCAGTTACATAGCGGGGAGGCGGGACACCGGGGAGCTGTTTTTT
TRBD1	TRBV28	once	TRBJ1-1	CASSARGPGNTEAFF	TGTGCCAGCAGTGCCAGGGGGCCGGGGAACACTGAAGCTTTCTTT
-	TRBV28	-	TRBJ2-4	CASSLRGAVSYKNIQYF	TGTGCCAGCAGTTTACGGGGGGCGGTATCCTACAAAAACATTCAGTACTTC
-	TRBV19	-	TRBJ1-1	CASSIFDTSNTEAFF	TGTGCCAGTAGTATATTCGACACGTCGAACACTGAAGCTTTCTTT
-	TRBV11-2	-	TRBJ2-1	CASSPGNEQFF	TGTGCCAGCAGCCCGGGAAATGAGCAGTTCTTC
-	TRBV7-9	-	TRBJ2-5	CASSLGTVGRGKGETQYF	TGTGCCAGCAGCTTAGGAACCGTAGGTCGGGGGAAGGGCGAGACCCAGTACTTC
-	TRBV6-5	-	TRBJ1-5	CASSPTAGNQPQHF	TGTGCCAGCAGTCCCACAGCCGGTAATCAGCCCCAGCATTTT
-	TRBV18	-	TRBJ2-7	CASSSEGAVLSEQYF	TGTGCCAGCTCGTCCGAAGGGGCCGTGCTCTCTGAGCAGTACTTC
-	TRBV6-4	-	TRBJ1-1	CASSAELNTEAFF	TGTGCCAGCAGTGCTGAGTTGAACACTGAAGCTTTCTTT
-	TRBV12-5	once	TRBJ2-3	CASGTRDTDTQYF	TGTGCTAGTGGTACCCGCGACACAGATACGCAGTATTTT
-	TRBV11-2	-	TRBJ1-2	CASSSSSGAYGYTF	TGTGCCAGCAGCTCCTCGAGCGGGGCCTATGGCTACACCTTC
-	TRBV10-3	-	TRBJ1-5	CAISDNSNQPQHF	TGTGCCATCAGTGATAATAGCAATCAGCCCCAGCATTTT
-	TRBV19	-	TRBJ1-2	CASSSAGADNYGYTF	TGTGCCAGTAGTTCAGCAGGGGCCGATAACTATGGCTACACCTTC
-	TRBV6-5	-	TRBJ1-5	CASSSDRLGITPQHF	TGTGCCAGCAGTTCCGACAGATTGGGGATTACGCCCCAGCATTTT
-	TRBV7-8	-	TRBJ1-1	CASSPRPPVNSEAFF	TGTGCCAGCAGCCCCAGGCCCCCGGTGAATTCTGAAGCTTTCTTT
-	TRBV5-4	-	TRBJ1-2	CASSLGENTYGYTF	TGTGCCAGCAGCTTGGGAGAAAATACCTATGGCTACACCTTC
-	TRBV27	-	TRBJ2-7	CARSTGNEQYF	TGTGCCAGATCGACAGGAAACGAGCAGTACTTC
-	TRBV7-2	once	TRBJ1-5	CASSLGGRNNQPQHF	TGTGCCAGCAGCTTGGGCGGGAGAAACAATCAGCCCCAGCATTTT
-	TRBV12-3/TRBV12-4	-	TRBJ2-3	CASRNGNTQYF	TGTGCCAGCAGAAACGGGAATACGCAGTATTTT
TRBD1	TRBV14	once	TRBJ2-7	CASSQVQGRDEQYF	TGTGCCAGCAGCCAAGTACAGGGGCGGGACGAGCAGTACTTC
-	TRBV7-3	-	TRBJ1-1	CASRPGNTEAFF	TGTGCCAGCAGACCGGGGAACACTGAAGCTTTCTTT
-	TRBV2	-	TRBJ1-1	CASGRGAGAEAFF	TGTGCCAGCGGGAGGGGGGCCGGGGCTGAAGCTTTCTTT
TRBD1	TRBV10-2	-	TRBJ2-2	CASSTDRGTGELFF	TGCGCCAGCAGTACTGACAGGGGCACCGGGGAGCTGTTTTTT
TRBD1	TRBV7-2	-	TRBJ1-2	CASSFANPDRAGYTF	TGTGCCAGCAGCTTCGCCAACCCGGACAGGGCCGGCTACACCTTC
TRBD1	TRBV5-1	-	TRBJ2-3	CASSLVGTGVADTQYF	TGCGCCAGCAGCTTGGTCGGGACAGGGGTAGCAGATACGCAGTATTTT
-	TRBV9	-	TRBJ2-1	CASSEGGTKIPYNEQFF	TGTGCCAGCAGCGAGGGGGGGACGAAGATACCGTACAATGAGCAGTTCTTC
TRBD1	TRBV4-3	-	TRBJ1-2	CASSPDRVYGYTF	TGCGCCAGCAGCCCCGACAGGGTCTATGGCTACACCTTC
TRBD1	TRBV5-1	-	TRBJ1-5	CASSLGDREKGQPQHF	TGCGCCAGCAGCTTGGGGGACAGGGAGAAGGGTCAGCCCCAGCATTTT
TRBD1	TRBV2	few	TRBJ2-1	CASSVSPGTAYNEQFF	TGTGCCAGCAGTGTTTCTCCGGGGACAGCCTACAATGAGCAGTTCTTC
TRBD1	TRBV6-5	once	TRBJ2-3	CASRHAGGQYF	TGTGCCAGCAGACACGCAGGGGGGCAGTATTTT